A selection of T cell receptor beta chains follows, all from one sample in a study of blood T cells in healthy people across ages. From the 5' RACE reads, TCRdb called clonotypes with MiXCR, one entry per CDR3 protein. In the table there are about 770,000 distinct CDR3 sequences, approximately 48% of which are singletons. Sequencing was carried out using blood. The receptors here all came from a man aged 55 to 69 in good health. Each CDR3 is given with its conserved first and last residue. D genes are given only for firm matches. Size is omitted from some rows. Given values are once, few, many or a class for expanded clones.

j_call | d_call | v_call | clone_size | cdr3_aa | cdr3_nt
TRBJ2-7 | - | TRBV20-1 | few | CSAKQGGGEQYF | TGCAGTGCTAAGCAGGGGGGCGGGGAGCAGTACTTC
TRBJ2-5 | TRBD2 | TRBV29-1 | many | CSVPPDGGAGVETQYF | TGCAGCGTCCCTCCCGACGGGGGGGCCGGTGTAGAGACCCAGTACTTC
TRBJ1-1 | - | TRBV12-3/TRBV12-4 | few | CASSLGWDYEAFF | TGTGCCAGCAGTTTGGGCTGGGATTATGAAGCTTTCTTT
TRBJ2-1 | - | TRBV20-1 | - | CSALSPYSDSSYNEQFF | TGCAGTGCCCTCTCACCTTACAGCGATAGCTCCTACAATGAGCAGTTCTTC
TRBJ2-7 | TRBD1 | TRBV7-8 | - | CASSLRDSNVYEQYF | TGTGCCAGCAGCCTTCGGGACAGTAACGTCTACGAGCAGTACTTC
TRBJ2-7 | TRBD1 | TRBV4-2 | - | CASSQKRQGVLEQYF | TGTGCCAGCAGCCAGAAGCGCCAGGGGGTCCTCGAGCAGTACTTC
TRBJ2-3 | - | TRBV12-3/TRBV12-4 | - | CAGQGNTDTQYF | TGTGCCGGCCAGGGGAATACAGATACGCAGTATTTT
TRBJ2-1 | - | TRBV4-3 | - | CASSQRISGNSYNEQFF | TGCGCCAGCAGCCAGAGGATTAGCGGTAATTCCTACAATGAGCAGTTCTTC
TRBJ1-5 | - | TRBV7-2 | - | CASSNSGGGSNQPQHF | TGTGCCAGCAGCAACTCTGGGGGGGGTAGCAATCAGCCCCAGCATTTT
TRBJ2-3 | TRBD2 | TRBV4-1 | few | CASRAGTSASDTQYF | TGCGCCAGCAGGGCGGGGACTAGCGCATCAGATACGCAGTATTTT
TRBJ2-3 | TRBD1 | TRBV19 | - | CASSIGSGGRFGDTQYF | TGTGCCAGTAGTATAGGATCAGGGGGCAGGTTTGGAGATACGCAGTATTTT
TRBJ1-4 | - | TRBV7-9 | once | CASSLVPGGSEKLFF | TGTGCCAGCAGCTTAGTCCCAGGAGGTAGTGAAAAACTGTTTTTT
TRBJ1-2 | TRBD1 | TRBV10-3 | few | CAISELDRGRLGYTF | TGTGCCATCAGTGAGCTGGACAGGGGGCGCCTTGGCTACACCTTC
TRBJ1-4 | - | TRBV3-1 | - | CASSRTIQTGTNEKLFF | TGTGCCAGCAGCCGAACTATACAGACAGGAACTAATGAAAAACTGTTTTTT
TRBJ2-7 | - | TRBV30 | few | CAWSRMGLEQYF | TGTGCCTGGAGCAGAATGGGCCTCGAGCAGTACTTC
TRBJ2-1 | TRBD1 | TRBV28 | - | CASSAGGQGGNEQFF | TGTGCCAGCAGTGCAGGGGGACAGGGGGGCAATGAGCAGTTCTTC
TRBJ1-5 | TRBD1 | TRBV7-8 | - | CASSLLGQGSNQPQHF | TGTGCCAGCAGCTTACTGGGACAGGGATCGAATCAGCCCCAGCATTTT
TRBJ2-7 | TRBD1 | TRBV5-1 | few | CASSSGDRGEQYF | TGCGCCAGCAGCTCCGGGGACAGGGGCGAGCAGTACTTC
TRBJ2-2 | TRBD1 | TRBV4-1 | few | CASSQPDRGAGELFF | TGCGCCAGCAGCCAACCGGACAGGGGCGCCGGGGAGCTGTTTTTT
TRBJ1-1 | TRBD1 | TRBV5-1 | few | CASSSGGTGTEAFF | TGCGCCAGCAGCTCAGGGGGGACTGGCACTGAAGCTTTCTTT
TRBJ2-7 | TRBD1 | TRBV7-9 | few | CASSLPDRVYEQYF | TGTGCCAGCAGCTTACCGGACAGGGTTTACGAGCAGTACTTC
TRBJ2-5 | TRBD2 | TRBV6-5 | few | CASRLGVRGEGETQYF | TGTGCCAGCCGCCTGGGAGTTCGGGGGGAGGGAGAGACCCAGTACTTC
TRBJ2-1 | - | TRBV9 | - | CASSNTPSVGGEQFF | TGTGCCAGCAGCAACACTCCTTCCGTTGGTGGTGAGCAGTTCTTC
TRBJ2-4 | - | TRBV29-1 | many | CSVEGPARDIQYF | TGCAGCGTCGAGGGGCCAGCCAGGGACATTCAGTACTTC
TRBJ1-1 | - | TRBV28 | - | CASSFNPGATGGTEAFF | TGTGCCAGCAGTTTTAACCCAGGGGCGACGGGTGGCACTGAAGCTTTCTTT
TRBJ2-3 | - | TRBV20-1 | many | CSARGFPNPSTDTQYF | TGCAGTGCTAGAGGGTTCCCCAACCCTAGCACAGATACGCAGTATTTT
TRBJ1-2 | - | TRBV5-1 | - | CASSRDVGYGYTF | TGCGCCAGCAGCCGGGACGTTGGCTATGGCTACACCTTC
TRBJ2-5 | - | TRBV7-9 | few | CASSQTGGTETQYF | TGTGCCAGCAGCCAAACGGGGGGCACAGAGACCCAGTACTTC
TRBJ2-7 | - | TRBV11-2 | - | CASSLAGAGNEQYF | TGTGCCAGCAGCTTAGCCGGGGCAGGGAACGAGCAGTACTTC
TRBJ1-2 | - | TRBV3-1 | - | CASSRRGETGGYTF | TGTGCCAGCAGCAGGCGAGGGGAGACTGGGGGCTACACCTTC
TRBJ2-1 | - | TRBV29-1 | - | CSDRASYNEQFF | TGCAGCGACAGGGCCTCCTACAATGAGCAGTTCTTC
TRBJ2-7 | TRBD1 | TRBV7-2 | - | CASSSPDRSSYEQYF | TGTGCCAGCAGCTCACCGGACAGGAGCTCCTACGAGCAGTACTTC
TRBJ2-1 | - | TRBV20-1 | - | CSARGAVGNEQFF | TGCAGTGCTAGGGGGGCCGTGGGAAATGAGCAGTTCTTC
TRBJ2-5 | - | TRBV9 | - | CASSVPPLGGTQYF | TGTGCCAGCAGCGTGCCCCCACTAGGTGGGACCCAGTACTTC
TRBJ2-7 | TRBD2 | TRBV20-1 | once | CSARGGTSVNYEQYF | TGCAGTGCTAGAGGCGGGACTAGCGTCAACTACGAGCAGTACTTC
TRBJ1-2 | - | TRBV4-3 | few | CASSQDREGRSYGYTF | TGCGCCAGCAGCCAAGATCGGGAGGGACGGAGCTATGGCTACACCTTC
TRBJ1-6 | TRBD1 | TRBV7-2 | - | CASSRGEPQGDSPLHF | TGTGCCAGCAGCCGAGGGGAGCCACAGGGGGATTCACCCCTCCACTTT
TRBJ2-7 | TRBD1 | TRBV13 | - | CASSSQGAREQYF | TGTGCCAGCAGCTCCCAGGGGGCGCGGGAGCAGTACTTC
TRBJ1-1 | - | TRBV27 | few | CASSLVSPGVSGTEAFF | TGTGCCAGCAGTTTGGTCTCCCCAGGGGTATCAGGCACTGAAGCTTTCTTT
TRBJ2-1 | TRBD2 | TRBV3-1 | once | CASIQAGGPRFSEQFF | TGTGCCAGCATCCAAGCGGGGGGCCCTAGGTTTTCTGAGCAGTTCTTC
TRBJ1-2 | - | TRBV4-3 | - | CASSRQLNYGYTF | TGCGCCAGCAGCCGCCAGTTAAACTATGGCTACACCTTC
TRBJ1-1 | TRBD1 | TRBV7-9 | - | CASSHDRAPTEAFF | TGTGCCAGCAGCCATGACAGGGCCCCCACTGAAGCTTTCTTT
TRBJ1-5 | - | TRBV20-1 | - | CSAVVGGGNQPQHF | TGCAGTGCCGTGGTAGGGGGGGGCAATCAGCCCCAGCATTTT
TRBJ2-7 | - | TRBV20-1 | - | CSAILGALYEQYF | TGCAGTGCTATTTTAGGGGCCCTCTACGAGCAGTACTTC
TRBJ2-5 | - | TRBV24-1 | - | CATSRPGEETQYF | TGTGCCACCAGTCGCCCGGGTGAGGAGACCCAGTACTTC
TRBJ2-3 | - | TRBV6-1 | once | CASSEARTRRFLGTDTRYF | TGTGCCAGCAGTGAAGCGCGTACAAGGCGTTTTCTGGGCACAGATACGCGGTATTTT
TRBJ1-5 | TRBD1 | TRBV6-5 | - | CASSLMQGGQPQHF | TGTGCCAGCAGTTTAATGCAGGGGGGCCAGCCCCAGCATTTT
TRBJ2-7 | - | TRBV10-3 | - | CAVSENTGRAADEQYF | TGTGCCGTCAGTGAAAATACAGGGAGGGCCGCCGACGAGCAGTACTTC
TRBJ1-1 | - | TRBV6-2/TRBV6-3 | - | CASSYPLVEAFF | TGTGCCAGCAGTTACCCCCTGGTAGAAGCTTTCTTT
TRBJ2-7 | - | TRBV10-3 | - | CAMGTHPYEQYF | TGTGCCATGGGGACGCATCCCTACGAGCAGTACTTC
TRBJ1-6 | TRBD1 | TRBV29-1 | - | CSAAQGPGSPLHF | TGCAGCGCTGCACAGGGGCCTGGGTCACCCCTCCACTTT
TRBJ2-5 | - | TRBV11-2 | - | CASSLVPVNNWRTQYF | TGTGCCAGCAGCTTAGTCCCAGTTAATAATTGGAGGACCCAGTACTTC
TRBJ2-5 | - | TRBV7-2 | - | CASSSTPGWQETQYF | TGTGCCAGCAGCTCGACCCCCGGGTGGCAAGAGACCCAGTACTTC